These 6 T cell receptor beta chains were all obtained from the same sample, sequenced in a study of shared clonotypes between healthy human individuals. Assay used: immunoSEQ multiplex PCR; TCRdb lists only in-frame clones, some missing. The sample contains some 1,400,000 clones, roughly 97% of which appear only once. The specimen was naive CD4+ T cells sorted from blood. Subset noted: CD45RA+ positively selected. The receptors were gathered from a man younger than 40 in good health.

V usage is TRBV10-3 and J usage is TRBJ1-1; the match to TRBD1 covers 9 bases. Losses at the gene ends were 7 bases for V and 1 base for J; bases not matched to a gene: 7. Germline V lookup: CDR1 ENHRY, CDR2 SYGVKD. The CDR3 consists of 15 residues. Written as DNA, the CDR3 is TGTGCCATCAATAGCGGGACAGGGACGAACACTGAAGCTTTCTTT. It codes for CAINSGTGTNTEAFF.

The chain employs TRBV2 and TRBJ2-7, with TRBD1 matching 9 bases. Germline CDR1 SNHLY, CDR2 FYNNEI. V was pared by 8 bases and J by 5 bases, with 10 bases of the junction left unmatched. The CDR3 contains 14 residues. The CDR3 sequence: CASVGDRVINEQYF. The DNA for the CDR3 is TGTGCCAGCGTAGGGGACAGGGTTATCAACGAGCAGTACTTC.

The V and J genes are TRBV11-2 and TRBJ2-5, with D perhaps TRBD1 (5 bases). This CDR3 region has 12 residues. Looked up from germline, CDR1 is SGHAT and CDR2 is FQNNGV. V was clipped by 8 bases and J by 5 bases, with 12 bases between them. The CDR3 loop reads CASGLRGETQYF. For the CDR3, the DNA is TGTGCCAGCGGATTAAGGGGTGAGACCCAGTACTTC.

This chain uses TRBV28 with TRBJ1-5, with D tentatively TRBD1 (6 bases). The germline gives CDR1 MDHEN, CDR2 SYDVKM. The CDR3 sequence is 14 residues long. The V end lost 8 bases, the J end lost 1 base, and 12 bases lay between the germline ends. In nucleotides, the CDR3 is TGTGCCAGCCGGGGGGCAGGGAGCAATCAGCCCCAGCATTTT. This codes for CASRGAGSNQPQHF.

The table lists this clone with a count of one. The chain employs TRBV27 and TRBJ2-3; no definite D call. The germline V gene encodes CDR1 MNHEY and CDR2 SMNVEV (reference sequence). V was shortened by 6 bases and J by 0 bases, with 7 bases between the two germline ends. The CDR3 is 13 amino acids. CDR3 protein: CASRQHSTDTQYF. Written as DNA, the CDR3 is TGTGCCAGCAGACAACATAGCACAGATACGCAGTATTTT.

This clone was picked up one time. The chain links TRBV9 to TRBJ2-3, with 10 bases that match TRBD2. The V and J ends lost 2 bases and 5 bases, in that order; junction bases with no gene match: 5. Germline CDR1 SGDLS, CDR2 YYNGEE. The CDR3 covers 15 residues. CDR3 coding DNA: TGTGCCAGCAGCGTGCTAGCGGGAGAAATAGATACGCAGTATTTT. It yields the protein CASSVLAGEIDTQYF.